This passage covers 15 T cell receptor beta chains from one sample sequenced in a study of Ad26.COV2.S vaccination and SARS-CoV-2 variants. Treatment given: around 19 received Ad26.COV2.S at low or high dose, single or two shots; several received placebo; per-sample allocation not given. Each sample was drawn 63 days after the first injection (of vaccine or placebo). The data were produced by immunoSEQ multiplex PCR, yet TCRdb's version contains in-frame clones alone and is incomplete. The sample contains some 340,000 clones, around four fifths of which appear only once. Specimen: peripheral blood, collected in a trial of Ad26.COV2.S vaccine versus placebo. The source is a person aged 18 to 65 who received the Ad26.COV2.S COVID-19 vaccine or a placebo.

This clone was seen more than once but under ten times. The rearrangement uses TRBV20-1 and TRBJ2-1; 14 nucleotides agree with TRBD2. V dropped 3 bases and J dropped 8; count of bases not matched to a gene: 6. Germline V gene sequence: CDR1 DFQATT, CDR2 SNEGSKA (reference sequence). The CDR3 has 15 residues. CDR3 residues: CSASQGTSGGDEQFF. The CDR3 region has the DNA TGCAGTGCTAGTCAAGGGACTAGCGGGGGCGATGAGCAGTTCTTC.

This chain uses TRBV28 with TRBJ2-5, with a tentative D call TRBD2 (6 bases). The CDR3 runs 15 residues. Germline V gene lookup returns CDR1 MDHEN and CDR2 SYDVKM. Deletions cut 5 bases from V and 4 bases from J, with 17 bases between. CDR3 in amino acids: CASSPPGLRLETQYF. CDR3 coding DNA: TGTGCCAGCAGTCCCCCGGGACTCAGACTAGAGACCCAGTACTTC.

The DNA of the CDR3 is TGTGCCAGCAGCTTGGGTCAGCTAGATTATGGCTACACCTTC. It yields the protein CASSLGQLDYGYTF. The rearrangement joins TRBV5-6 to TRBJ1-2; D is uncertain. The length of the CDR3 is 14 residues. Germline V gene lookup returns CDR1 SGHDT and CDR2 YYEEEE. The germline V and J ends were trimmed by 0 bases and 5 bases, with 11 bases remaining between them.

The chain joins TRBV5-5 to TRBJ2-7; D is tentatively TRBD1 or TRBD2 (7 bases each). The V gene lost 3 bases and the J gene lost 6 bases, with 31 bases spanning the gap. The CDR3 is made up of 19 amino acids. Germline V gene sequence: CDR1 SGHKS, CDR2 YYEKEE (reference sequence). The CDR3 nucleotides are TGTGCCAGCAGCTCCAGGGAAGGGGGCGGGAGTGGGGCTCCTGGCGAGCAGTACTTC. Its translation is CASSSREGGGSGAPGEQYF. Supplemented by reference TRBV5-5 and TRBJ2-7, the full variable domain reads DAGVTQSPTHLIKTRGQQVTLRCSPISGHKSVSWYQQVLGQGPQFIFQYYEKEERGRGNFPDRFSARQFPNYSSELNVNALLLGDSALYLCASSSREGGGSGAPGEQYFGPGTRLTVT.

In DNA, the CDR3 is TGTGCCAGCAGTGACAATACTGCCAGGGGGAATTTCGATGGCTACACCTTC. Protein product: CASSDNTARGNFDGYTF. The chain has TRBV7-9 and TRBJ1-2, with 7 nucleotides matching TRBD1. The germline V gene has CDR1 SEHNR and CDR2 FQNEAQ (reference sequence). This CDR3 has 17 amino acids. With V trimmed by 6 bases and J by 6 bases, 19 bases remained unmatched.

The chain has TRBV5-1 and TRBJ2-5, with 9 bases aligning to TRBD1. V was pared by 0 bases and J by 4 bases, with 7 bases of the junction left unmatched. Germline V lookup: CDR1 SGHRS, CDR2 YFSETQ. The CDR3 extends over 16 amino acids. The CDR3 nucleotides are TGCGCCAGCAGCTTGGCCGGGACAGGGCGTTTAGAGACCCAGTACTTC. Protein: CASSLAGTGRLETQYF.

V and J are TRBV7-3 and TRBJ2-3, with a possible D match to TRBD2 (7 bases). CDR1 SGHTA and CDR2 FQGTGA come from the germline V gene. V was shortened by 2 bases and J by 4 bases, with 10 bases between the two germline ends. The CDR3 extends over 14 amino acids. This CDR3 is CASSLVGGPDTQYF. Here the CDR3 DNA reads TGTGCCAGCAGCTTAGTCGGGGGGCCAGATACGCAGTATTTT.

The V gene is TRBV7-2, the J gene TRBJ1-2; the D is unclear. CDR1 and CDR2 from the germline V gene are SGHTA and FQGNSA. The CDR3 sequence is 11 residues long. V was pared by 6 bases and J by 5 bases, with 7 bases between. The CDR3 region has the DNA TGTGCCAGCAGACAGACGTATGGCTACACCTTC. The encoded protein is CASRQTYGYTF.

This chain uses TRBV18 with TRBJ1-5, with 12 bases lining up with TRBD1. The CDR3 covers 16 residues. The ends lost 2 bases at V and 3 bases at J; junction bases unmatched: 2. Germline V gene sequence: CDR1 KGHSH, CDR2 LQKENI. CDR3 residues: CASSPRDRGHNQPQHF. The DNA for the CDR3 is TGTGCCAGCTCACCAAGGGACAGGGGGCACAATCAGCCCCAGCATTTT.

V usage is TRBV24-1 and J usage is TRBJ2-1; D not certain. Germline loops: CDR1 KGHDR, CDR2 SFDVKD. Trimming took off 4 bases at V and 10 bases at J, with 13 bases between the two ends. The CDR3 sequence is 13 residues long. CDR3 amino acids: CATSEINGGEQFF. The CDR3 DNA sequence: TGTGCCACCAGTGAAATAAATGGTGGGGAGCAGTTCTTC.

The chain combines TRBV7-3 with TRBJ1-1; D gene ambiguous. Trimming took 6 bases from V and 5 from J, leaving 19 bases between them. This CDR3 region has 15 residues. From germline, CDR1 is SGHTA and CDR2 FQGTGA. CDR3 in amino acids: CASSRLAAPETEAFF. CDR3 nucleotides: TGTGCCAGCAGTAGATTGGCAGCTCCGGAGACTGAAGCTTTCTTT.

This clone was seen only a few times. V usage is TRBV30 and J usage is TRBJ1-3; D gene uncertain. The germline V gene encodes CDR1 GTSNPN and CDR2 SVGIG (reference sequence). CDR3 size: 15 residues. V lost 0 bases and J 0 bases, leaving 9 bases between the germline ends. CDR3 sequence reads: CAWSVEFSSGNTIYF. As DNA, the CDR3 is TGTGCCTGGAGTGTCGAATTTAGCTCTGGAAACACCATATATTTT.

This clone was detected once. This sequence joins TRBV10-1 and TRBJ1-2; D may be TRBD1 (5 bases). V lost 2 bases, J lost 3 bases, and 13 bases lay in between. CDR1 WNHNN and CDR2 SYGVQD come from the germline V gene (reference sequence). The CDR3 is made up of 15 amino acids. The CDR3 sequence is CASSEQPGQHYGYTF. In DNA, the CDR3 is TGCGCCAGCAGTGAGCAGCCAGGGCAACACTATGGCTACACCTTC.

The chain carries TRBV18 and TRBJ1-2; maybe TRBD1 (5 bases). The CDR3 length is 15 residues. CDR1 and CDR2 from the germline V gene are KGHSH and LQKENI. Between the trimmed V and J ends, which lost 4 bases and 3 bases, there was a span of 15 bases. This CDR3 reads CASSRSAGRDYGYTF. DNA of the CDR3: TGTGCCAGCTCACGTTCGGCAGGGAGGGACTATGGCTACACCTTC.

For the CDR3, the DNA is TGTGCCAGTGACAGGGGTTGGGAAAGTTATGGCTACACCTTC. It codes for CASDRGWESYGYTF. This rearrangement joins TRBV28 to TRBJ1-2, with 8 positions matching TRBD1. Germline values: CDR1 MDHEN, CDR2 SYDVKM. Germline trimming cut 9 bases from V and 5 bases from J; bases unmatched to any gene: 11. This CDR3 region has 14 residues.